Below, 27 T cell receptor beta chains from the same sample are listed, as sequenced in a study of ipilimumab plus nivolumab after autologous stem cell transplantation. Only in-frame clones appear in the TCRdb table, and some are missing; sequencing was by immunoSEQ multiplex PCR. The sample contains tens of thousands of clones, about 88% of which appear only once. The sequenced sample was PBMCs, obtained in a trial of ipilimumab plus nivolumab as post-transplant consolidation. These receptors all come from a male donor with multiple myeloma.

The rearrangement uses TRBV18 and TRBJ2-1, with 8 bases fitting TRBD1. Trimming cost V 3 bases and J 7 bases; bases outside gene matches: 8. CDR1 and CDR2 (germline): KGHSH, LQKENI. This CDR3 is 15 amino acids long. CDR3 protein: CASSPPGQAGNEQFF. DNA for the CDR3: TGTGCCAGCTCACCTCCGGGACAGGCTGGGAATGAGCAGTTCTTC.

The J gene is TRBJ2-2, the V gene TRBV28; weak D call: TRBD1 (5 bases). V was cut by 3 bases and J by 5 bases, with 10 bases left in between. There are 14 residues in the CDR3. CDR1 is MDHEN, CDR2 SYDVKM, per germline. The CDR3 spells CASSFEAGTGELFF. Here the CDR3 DNA reads TGTGCCAGCAGTTTCGAGGCAGGGACCGGGGAGCTGTTTTTT.

This clone was counted between two and nine times. The CDR3 DNA sequence: TGTGCCAGCAGCGTAGGGGACAGGGACAATAATGAGCAGTTCTTC. It yields the protein CASSVGDRDNNEQFF. The chain carries TRBV9 and TRBJ2-1; 9 bases map to TRBD1. The CDR3 consists of 15 residues. CDR1 is SGDLS and CDR2 is YYNGEE in the germline V gene. J gave up 7 bases and V 0 bases, and 5 bases lay outside the gene matches.

CDR3 amino acids: CASSIGGRQTLNQPQHF. CDR3 bases: TGTGCCAGTAGTATAGGGGGGAGACAGACTTTGAATCAGCCCCAGCATTTT. The rearrangement links TRBV19 to TRBJ1-5; a possible D gene is TRBD1 (5 bases). Germline assignment: CDR1 LNHDA and CDR2 SQIVND (reference sequence). The length of the CDR3 is 17 residues. Trimming shortened V by 1 base and J by 4 bases, and 17 bases separated the two germline ends.

In DNA form, the CDR3 reads TGTGCCAGCTCGCCCCCAGTGAACACTGAAGCTTTCTTT. It translates to CASSPPVNTEAFF. The chain uses TRBV18 and TRBJ1-1; D remains unclear. The length of the CDR3 is 13 residues. The V end was cut by 6 bases, the J end by 0 bases, with 8 bases between. The germline gives CDR1 KGHSH, CDR2 LQKENI.

This clone was counted between two and nine times. The rearrangement joins TRBV10-3 to TRBJ1-1, with no clear D. This CDR3 is 13 amino acids long. V shed 0 bases and J shed 1 base, with 3 bases lying between them. Germline V gene sequence: CDR1 ENHRY, CDR2 SYGVKD. The CDR3: CAISESRNTEAFF. Here the CDR3 DNA reads TGTGCCATCAGTGAGTCGAGGAACACTGAAGCTTTCTTT.

V gene TRBV7-8 combines with J gene TRBJ1-1, with D tentatively TRBD1 (6 bases). The CDR3 has 16 amino acids. V was trimmed by 3 bases and J by 2 bases, leaving 16 bases between them. Germline V gives CDR1 SGHVS, CDR2 FQNEAQ. CDR3 bases: TGTGCCAGCAGCTTCGACGTGGGACACCTAAACACTGAAGCTTTCTTT. As protein: CASSFDVGHLNTEAFF.

This clone was detected only a few times. CDR3 region: CASSVGTSGGHPPDTQYF. CDR3 sequence (DNA): TGTGCCAGCAGTGTTGGGACTAGCGGGGGCCATCCCCCAGATACGCAGTATTTT. This chain uses TRBV6-4 with TRBJ2-3; TRBD2 aligns across 14 bases. Germline CDR1 reads MRHNA; CDR2 reads SNTAGT. This CDR3 is built from 18 residues. V shed 4 bases and J 4 bases; nucleotides not matched to a gene: 10.

Only one count was recorded for this clone. The chain has TRBV5-6 and TRBJ2-5; D is ambiguous. CDR3 length: 13 residues. V was shortened by 4 bases and J by 5 bases, with 12 bases between the two germline ends. Germline V lookup: CDR1 SGHDT, CDR2 YYEEEE. CDR3 sequence: CASSTGSGETQYF. The DNA of the CDR3 is TGTGCCAGCAGCACCGGGTCCGGGGAGACCCAGTACTTC.

The V call is TRBV6-5, the J call TRBJ2-5, with a possible D match to TRBD2 (6 bases). The DNA matches TRBJ2-7 better at its end, which makes the J call doubtful. Germline V gene sequence: CDR1 MNHEY, CDR2 SVGAGI. The CDR3 totals 14 residues. In DNA form, the CDR3 reads TGTGCCAGCCGGACGGGACTCTGGTCCTACGAGCAGTACTTC. It is translated as CASRTGLWSYEQYF.

This chain joins TRBV27 and TRBJ1-2; 8 bases fit TRBD1. This CDR3 contains 14 residues. Germline CDR1 MNHEY, CDR2 SMNVEV (reference sequence). V lost 3 bases, J lost 4 bases, and 4 bases stayed unmatched. The CDR3 sequence is CASSLRTGTYGYTF. CDR3 nucleotide sequence: TGTGCCAGCAGTTTGCGGACAGGGACCTATGGCTACACCTTC.

The chain uses TRBV6-5 and TRBJ1-4; D not certain. Germline V gene lookup returns CDR1 MNHEY and CDR2 SVGAGI. With 6 bases removed from V and 8 bases from J, the gap between germline ends came to 10 bases. The CDR3 totals 12 residues. CDR3 amino acids: CASSLKKEKLFF. The CDR3 region has the DNA TGTGCCAGCAGCCTAAAAAAGGAAAAACTGTTTTTT.

The chain is built from TRBV19 and TRBJ2-7; D perhaps matches TRBD1 (7 bases). Between the trimmed V and J ends, which lost 5 bases and 3 bases, there was a span of 14 bases. CDR1 is LNHDA and CDR2 is SQIVND in the germline V gene (reference sequence). This CDR3 is 14 amino acids long. CDR3 nucleotides: TGTGCCAGTAGTGGCGGGACAGAGAACTACGAGCAGTACTTC. Translated: CASSGGTENYEQYF.

This rearrangement joins TRBV5-1 to TRBJ2-5; a weak D match, TRBD1 (6 bases). The DNA end favors TRBJ2-7, so the J call may be wrong. The length of the CDR3 is 14 residues. Germline V gene sequence: CDR1 SGHRS, CDR2 YFSETQ. The CDR3 DNA is TGCGCCAGCAGCTTGGCACAGGGAAACTACGAGCAGTACTTC. Residues: CASSLAQGNYEQYF.

The rearrangement joins TRBV28 to TRBJ1-2; tentatively, D is TRBD1 (6 bases). Trimming stripped 7 bases from V and 4 bases from J, with 19 bases between. The CDR3 loop spans 15 amino acids. Germline V gene lookup returns CDR1 MDHEN and CDR2 SYDVKM. The CDR3 sequence is CASTFPAGAGYGYTF. The DNA for the CDR3 is TGTGCCAGCACCTTCCCCGCGGGGGCGGGCTATGGCTACACCTTC.

V usage is TRBV19 and J usage is TRBJ1-5; TRBD1 is a possible D gene (6 bases). Germline CDR1 reads LNHDA; CDR2 reads SQIVND (reference sequence). This CDR3 has 12 residues. The CDR3 bases are TGTGCTTCGGGACATATTAATCAGCCCCAGCATTTT. This encodes CASGHINQPQHF.

This rearrangement joins TRBV6-5 to TRBJ2-3; 7 bases agree with TRBD2. The V gene's germline CDR1 is MNHEY and CDR2 SVGAGI. The CDR3 is 15 residues long. V lost 6 bases to trimming and J lost 0 bases; unmatched junction nucleotides: 6. CDR3 DNA sequence: TGTGCCAGCAGACGAAGCGGGGATAGCACAGATACGCAGTATTTT. Translating gives CASRRSGDSTDTQYF.

The chain recombines TRBV6-5 with TRBJ1-4; no reliable D call. The CDR3 length is 16 residues. V lost 2 bases to trimming and J lost 0 bases, with 10 bases between them. Germline V gene sequence: CDR1 MNHEY, CDR2 SVGAGI. The chain's CDR3 is CASSYAPPATNEKLFF. For the CDR3, the DNA is TGTGCCAGCAGTTACGCCCCCCCTGCAACTAATGAAAAACTGTTTTTT.

The genes are TRBV7-9 and TRBJ1-1; D gene unclear. CDR1 and CDR2 (germline): SEHNR, FQNEAQ (reference sequence). V dropped 2 bases and J dropped 12 bases, with 19 bases sitting between them. The CDR3 extends over 14 amino acids. CDR3 loop: CASSLSAGTYGTFF. CDR3 bases: TGTGCCAGCAGCTTATCGGCTGGAACGTACGGGACTTTCTTT.

This rearrangement joins TRBV5-6 to TRBJ2-7, with D perhaps being TRBD1 or TRBD2 (5 bases each). The V end lost 4 bases, the J end lost 7 bases, and 18 bases lay between the germline ends. This CDR3 has 14 residues. Germline values: CDR1 SGHDT, CDR2 YYEEEE. CDR3 sequence (DNA): TGTGCCAGCAGCACCCGGGACCTCCGTCTTGAGCAGTACTTC. Amino acids: CASSTRDLRLEQYF.

The rearrangement links TRBV19 to TRBJ2-1; no definite D call. The V gene's germline CDR1 is LNHDA and CDR2 SQIVND (reference sequence). V was cut by 2 bases and J by 4 bases, with 6 bases left in between. The CDR3 is made up of 13 amino acids. DNA of the CDR3: TGTGCCAGTAGTATAATTTCTTACAATGAGCAGTTCTTC. Its translation: CASSIISYNEQFF.

V usage is TRBV30 and J usage is TRBJ1-1; D perhaps matches TRBD1 (5 bases). The CDR3 covers 13 residues. Trimming took 4 bases from V and 2 from J, leaving 11 bases between them. Germline V lookup: CDR1 GTSNPN, CDR2 SVGIG (reference sequence). The CDR3 here is CAWNPGVNTEAFF. CDR3 nucleotides: TGTGCCTGGAACCCGGGGGTCAACACTGAAGCTTTCTTT.

CDR3 coding DNA: TGTGCCAGCAGCCAGGGGCCGGGAACCGGGGAGCTGTTTTTT. It codes for CASSQGPGTGELFF. The chain is built from TRBV7-9 and TRBJ2-2, with D tentatively TRBD1 (6 bases). The CDR3 spans 14 residues. V was shortened by 5 bases and J by 5 bases, with 12 bases between the two germline ends. Germline CDR1 is SEHNR and CDR2 is FQNEAQ (reference sequence).

This clone was recorded a few times. V and J are TRBV19 and TRBJ1-5; TRBD1 agrees at 7 bases. V gave up 2 bases and J gave up 4 bases; unmatched junction bases: 5. This CDR3 has 15 residues. CDR1 LNHDA and CDR2 SQIVND come from the germline V gene (reference sequence). The CDR3 here is CASSIMTGINQPQHF. CDR3 coding DNA: TGTGCCAGTAGTATAATGACAGGGATTAATCAGCCCCAGCATTTT.

This rearrangement joins TRBV27 to TRBJ1-5, with 7 positions matching TRBD1. Germline loops: CDR1 MNHEY, CDR2 SMNVEV (reference sequence). V was pared by 2 bases and J by 5 bases, with 6 bases of the junction left unmatched. The length of the CDR3 is 15 residues. The CDR3 DNA reads as TGTGCCAGCAGTTTACTAGGGGGCTTGGATCAGCCCCAGCATTTT. The encoded protein is CASSLLGGLDQPQHF.

The chain employs TRBV30 and TRBJ2-7, with 8 bases lining up with TRBD1. The CDR3 is 14 amino acids. V lost 6 bases to trimming and J lost 6 bases; unmatched junction nucleotides: 13. Looked up from germline, CDR1 is GTSNPN and CDR2 is SVGIG (reference sequence). CDR3 nucleotide sequence: TGTGCCTGCTCCCACGGACAGGGCACCGGCGAGCAGTACTTC. This gives the protein CACSHGQGTGEQYF.

V usage is TRBV6-5 and J usage is TRBJ2-7; the D is unclear. V was clipped by 0 bases and J by 3 bases, with 9 bases between them. From germline, CDR1 is MNHEY and CDR2 SVGAGI. The CDR3 sequence is 14 residues long. The CDR3 here is CASSYSGQHYEQYF. CDR3 nucleotides: TGTGCCAGCAGTTACTCTGGGCAGCACTACGAGCAGTACTTC.